The clone carrying this T cell receptor beta chain was seen repeatedly, ten times or more. MiXCR was run by TCRdb on the 5' RACE reads, yielding one entry per CDR3 protein. The sample has about 110,000 distinct CDR3 sequences; 9.5% to 13% are singletons. J was trimmed by 4 bases and V by 7 bases; bases with no gene match: 4. Germline CDR1 is MNHNS and CDR2 is SASEGT. CDR3 size: 13 residues. This sample was included in a study of early T cells in non-severe SARS-CoV-2 infection. Study as a whole: Whole-blood bulk RNA, unsorted, was sequenced, and chains were unpaired.

Sequencing used whole blood. J is TRBJ2-1 and V is TRBV6-1; 7 bases are a match to TRBD1. This clonotype originated in an adult who was a healthcare worker with PCR-confirmed SARS-CoV-2 infection or an uninfected control (not recorded which). The CDR3 DNA sequence: TGTGCCAGCAAGGGACAGATATACAATGAGCAGTTCTTC. The encoded protein is CASKGQIYNEQFF.